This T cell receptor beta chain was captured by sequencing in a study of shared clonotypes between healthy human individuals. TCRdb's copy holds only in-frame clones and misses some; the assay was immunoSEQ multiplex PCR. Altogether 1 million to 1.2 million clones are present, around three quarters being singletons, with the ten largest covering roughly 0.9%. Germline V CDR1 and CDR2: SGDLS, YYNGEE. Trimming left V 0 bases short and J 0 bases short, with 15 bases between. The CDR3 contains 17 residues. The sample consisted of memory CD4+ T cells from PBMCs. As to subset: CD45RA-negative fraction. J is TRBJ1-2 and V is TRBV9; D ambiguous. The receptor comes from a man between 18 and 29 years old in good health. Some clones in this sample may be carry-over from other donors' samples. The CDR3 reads CASSVAVSVRSNYGYTF. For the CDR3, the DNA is TGTGCCAGCAGCGTAGCTGTGTCGGTAAGATCTAACTATGGCTACACCTTC.